The rows below give T cell receptor beta chains drawn from one sample of a study of blood T cell repertoires in COVID-19. Clones were read by immunoSEQ multiplex PCR, and TCRdb kept only the in-frame ones, dropping some. The data hold tens of thousands of clones, with roughly 90% observed a single time. Sequenced sample: peripheral blood. These receptors were collected from a human donor in a cohort sampled during active COVID-19. CDR3s include the opening cysteine and the closing phenylalanine or tryptophan. Fields, in order: D gene, V gene, CDR3 protein. D genes are given only for firm matches.

d_call: .
v_call: TRBV3-1/TRBV3-2
cdr3_aa: CASGDMSDEQYF

d_call: TRBD1
v_call: TRBV5-6
cdr3_aa: CASSFLQGDGETQYF

d_call: .
v_call: TRBV30
cdr3_aa: CAWSLNEQFF

d_call: .
v_call: TRBV18
cdr3_aa: CASSRLYGASSYNEQFF

d_call: .
v_call: TRBV6-5
cdr3_aa: CASSHLGDQHF

d_call: .
v_call: TRBV9
cdr3_aa: CASSGTGSYNEQFF

d_call: .
v_call: TRBV2
cdr3_aa: CASNTHREQFF

d_call: .
v_call: TRBV24-1
cdr3_aa: CATSGSSYNEQFF

d_call: .
v_call: TRBV19
cdr3_aa: CASSIGLSEAFF

d_call: .
v_call: TRBV9
cdr3_aa: CASSVDFTPYNEQFF

d_call: TRBD1
v_call: TRBV7-9
cdr3_aa: CASSLAGTGRTGELFF

d_call: .
v_call: TRBV20-1
cdr3_aa: CSARAYTEAFF

d_call: TRBD1
v_call: TRBV19
cdr3_aa: CASSALGQLPDEQYF

d_call: .
v_call: TRBV4-1
cdr3_aa: CASSQGGGYQPQHF

d_call: TRBD1
v_call: TRBV7-2
cdr3_aa: CASSRGQGLAKNIQYF

d_call: .
v_call: TRBV4-3
cdr3_aa: CASSQESSGELFF

d_call: .
v_call: TRBV5-6
cdr3_aa: CASTMGGGSYEQYF

d_call: TRBD1
v_call: TRBV19
cdr3_aa: CASSIAGTANYEQYF

d_call: .
v_call: TRBV12-3/TRBV12-4
cdr3_aa: CASKGGAEETQYF

d_call: TRBD1
v_call: TRBV19
cdr3_aa: CASSTERQGINSEKLFF

d_call: TRBD2
v_call: TRBV9
cdr3_aa: CASSVVGTSGTLGGEQFF

d_call: .
v_call: TRBV5-5
cdr3_aa: CASSLIEGGVAFF

d_call: .
v_call: TRBV10-2
cdr3_aa: CASSTPPSYEQYF

d_call: .
v_call: TRBV7-8
cdr3_aa: CASSLVGGGVSSPLHF

d_call: TRBD1
v_call: TRBV24-1
cdr3_aa: CATSDPRTGGAWGYTF

d_call: TRBD1
v_call: TRBV30
cdr3_aa: CAWSVRNRDRGSGNTIYF

d_call: .
v_call: TRBV19
cdr3_aa: CASSILEGVNTEAFF

d_call: .
v_call: TRBV19
cdr3_aa: CASSIDPREDYGYTF

d_call: .
v_call: TRBV4-3
cdr3_aa: CASSYYTGELFF

d_call: TRBD1
v_call: TRBV9
cdr3_aa: CASSPDRVNTEAFF

d_call: TRBD2
v_call: TRBV4-3
cdr3_aa: CASSQERGGAYEQYF

d_call: .
v_call: TRBV4-2
cdr3_aa: CASSQSGGSAGAGYTF

d_call: .
v_call: TRBV5-5
cdr3_aa: CASSLLGSVDSPLHF

d_call: .
v_call: TRBV28
cdr3_aa: CASSDSPYEQYF